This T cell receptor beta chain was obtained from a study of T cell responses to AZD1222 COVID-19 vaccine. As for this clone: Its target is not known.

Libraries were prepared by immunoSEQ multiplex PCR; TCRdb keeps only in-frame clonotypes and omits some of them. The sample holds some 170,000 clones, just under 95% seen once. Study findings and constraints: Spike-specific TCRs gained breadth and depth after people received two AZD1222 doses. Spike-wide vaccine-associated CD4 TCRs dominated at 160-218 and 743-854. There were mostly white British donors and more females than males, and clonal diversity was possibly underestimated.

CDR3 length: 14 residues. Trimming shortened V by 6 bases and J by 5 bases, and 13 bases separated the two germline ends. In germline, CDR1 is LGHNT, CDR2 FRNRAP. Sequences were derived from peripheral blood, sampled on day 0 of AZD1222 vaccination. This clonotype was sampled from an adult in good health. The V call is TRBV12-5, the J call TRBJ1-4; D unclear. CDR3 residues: CASGPGTGNEKLFF. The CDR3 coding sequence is TGTGCTAGTGGCCCGGGAACGGGCAATGAAAAACTGTTTTTT. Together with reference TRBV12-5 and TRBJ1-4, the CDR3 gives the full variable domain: DARVTQTPRHKVTEMGQEVTMRCQPILGHNTVFWYRQTMMQGLELLAYFRNRAPLDDSGMPKDRFSAEMPDATLATLKIQPSEPRDSAVYFCASGPGTGNEKLFFGSGTQLSVL.